This T cell receptor beta chain appears in the sequencing data of a study of blood T cell repertoires in COVID-19. The assay was immunoSEQ multiplex PCR, and TCRdb's table has in-frame clones only and misses some. The table has about 300,000 clones, about nine tenths seen once. Per germline, CDR1 MNHEY and CDR2 SVGAGI. Between the trimmed V and J ends, which lost 4 bases and 14 bases, there was a span of 21 bases. CDR3 size: 15 residues. The sequence was obtained from a man aged 30 to 39 who had recovered from COVID-19. V gene TRBV6-5 combines with J gene TRBJ1-6; possibly TRBD1 for D (5 bases). Sequencing was performed on PBMCs or T cells enriched from blood (not recorded which). Here the CDR3 reads CASSLGGASHGSLHF. The CDR3, as DNA: TGTGCCAGCAGTTTGGGAGGGGCGTCGCACGGATCCCTCCACTTT.